The subject of this entry is one T cell receptor (beta chain). This clone is medium-sized (0.01 to 0.1%) in terms of sample share. Its antigen remains undetermined. No much larger clone exists at a distance of one base, and base qualities are not known. CDR1 and CDR2, per the germline V gene, are MGHRA and YSYEKL. Including the terminal cysteine and phenylalanine, the CDR3 comprises 15 residues. Of all the DNA, just the CDR3 is kept, 45 bases in frame from base 1. V loses 5 bases at its end and J loses 2 bases; junction bases beyond the gene matches: 8. This sample was taken from a study of graft-versus-host responses after intestinal transplantation (dated by TCRdb to about 2021). About the study as a whole: The transplants that recipients got were multivisceral, liver-intestinal, or isolated intestinal. Every recipient was given anti-thymocyte globulin induction, followed by about 3 years of maintenance tacrolimus and steroids. Graft-versus-host and host-versus-graft alloreactive T cell clones were tracked in the graft, circulation and bone marrow after intestinal transplantation using bulk TCR-beta CDR3 sequencing. Alloreactive clones were identified by sequencing pre-transplant mixed lymphocyte reaction products and comparing these products with unstimulated pre-transplant donor and recipient T cells. Of the roughly 23 intestinal transplant recipients enrolled in the cohort, one of whom was a retransplant, a few patients without pretransplant specimens were excluded. Donor T cell macrochimerism was defined as a peak of at least 4% donor T cells among recipient peripheral blood mononuclear cells. Samples from three later patients were sequenced in-house on an Illumina MiSeq with MiXCR processing rather than by the commercial service. The research as a whole found: Conclusions were limited by the relatively low number and heterogeneity of intestinal transplant patients. Peak levels of circulating GvH clones were associated with declines in HvG clones early after transplant. High GvH to HvG T cell clonal ratios were observed in the allografts of patients with donor T cell macrochimerism. GvH clones were detected in recipient bone marrow, and some appeared earlier in ileal mucosa or blood, consistent with an intestinal mucosal origin.

Dithiothreitol, EDTA incubations and collagenase D digestion were used to isolate intraepithelial and lamina propria lymphocytes from graft specimens. Bulk TCR-beta sequencing was performed on serial intestinal graft biopsy specimens collected as late as 600 days after transplant. Libraries were prepared through the immunoSEQ multiplex PCR assay. For most patients, genomic DNA was subjected to high-throughput TCR-beta CDR3 sequencing by Adaptive Biotechnologies. The authors' pipeline ran thus. TCR sequencing data for around 19 patients were retrieved from Adaptive's ImmunoSEQ software; a few other patients were processed with MiXCR and VDJtools. CDR3 nucleotide sequences shared between donor and recipient were removed because their origin could not be assigned. To count as alloreactive, a clone needed at least 2-fold expansion over unstimulated cells and a minimum CFSE-low frequency of 0.002% (template counts) or 0.001% (read counts). Mappable clones were those detected in sequenced pre-transplant spleen, lymph node, or MLR CFSE-low populations of the donor or recipient. Cumulative frequency of alloreactive clones was calculated as a percentage of all sequences weighted by copy number. This immuneACCESS table, as held by TCRdb, lists in-frame sequences with V and J called but not all clones. Of the missing ones, under half trace to an unresolved V gene in checked studies; the others have no known cause. V, J and clone size were drawn from that table, and D and trimming were deduced from the DNA. The sample yields 15,000 to 19,000 clones; about 74% were counted once. The ten largest account for approximately 3.7% of the sample.

The rearrangement combines TRBV4-1 with TRBJ2-7, and TRBD2 aligns with 8 junction nucleotides. This specimen consisted of ileum tissue, obtained 14 days after transplant. The sequence was collected from a human patient who received an intestinal transplant, so some T cells may come from the graft donor. The DNA sequence follows: TGCGCCAGCAGCGCCCCGGGGGGGGTTCCCTACGAGCAGTACTTC. Its protein product is CASSAPGGVPYEQYF.